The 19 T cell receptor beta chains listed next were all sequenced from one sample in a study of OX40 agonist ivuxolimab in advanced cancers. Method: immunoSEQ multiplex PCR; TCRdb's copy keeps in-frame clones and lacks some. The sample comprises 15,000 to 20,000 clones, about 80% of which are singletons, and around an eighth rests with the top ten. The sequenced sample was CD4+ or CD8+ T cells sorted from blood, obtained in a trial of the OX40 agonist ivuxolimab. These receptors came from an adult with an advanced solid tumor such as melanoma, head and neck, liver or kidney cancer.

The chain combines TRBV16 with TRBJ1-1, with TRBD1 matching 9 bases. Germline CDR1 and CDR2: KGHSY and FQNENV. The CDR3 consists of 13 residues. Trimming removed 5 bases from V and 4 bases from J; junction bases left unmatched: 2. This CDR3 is CASSSTGGTEAFF. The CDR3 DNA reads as TGTGCCAGCAGCTCGACAGGGGGCACTGAAGCTTTCTTT.

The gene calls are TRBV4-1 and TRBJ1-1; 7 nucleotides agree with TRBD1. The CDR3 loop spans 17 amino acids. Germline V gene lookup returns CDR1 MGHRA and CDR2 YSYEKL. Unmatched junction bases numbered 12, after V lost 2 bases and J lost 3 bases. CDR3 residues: CASSQISGGLFDTEAFF. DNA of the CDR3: TGCGCCAGCAGCCAAATTTCAGGGGGGTTGTTCGACACTGAAGCTTTCTTT.

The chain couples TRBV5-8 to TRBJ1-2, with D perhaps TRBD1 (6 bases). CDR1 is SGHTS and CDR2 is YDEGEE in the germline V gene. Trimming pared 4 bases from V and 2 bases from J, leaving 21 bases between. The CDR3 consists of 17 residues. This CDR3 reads CASSPRTVRSWNYGYTF. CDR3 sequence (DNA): TGTGCCAGCAGCCCTAGGACAGTCAGGTCGTGGAACTATGGCTACACCTTC.

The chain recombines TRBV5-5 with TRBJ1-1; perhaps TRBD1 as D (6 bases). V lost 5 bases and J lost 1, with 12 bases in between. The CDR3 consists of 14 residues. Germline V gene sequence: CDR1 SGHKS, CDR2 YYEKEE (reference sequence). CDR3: CASRKPTGNTEAFF. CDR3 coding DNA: TGTGCCAGCAGAAAACCGACAGGGAACACTGAAGCTTTCTTT.

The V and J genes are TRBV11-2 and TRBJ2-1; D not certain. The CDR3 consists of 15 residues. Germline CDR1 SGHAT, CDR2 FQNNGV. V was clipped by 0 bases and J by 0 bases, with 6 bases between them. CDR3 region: CASSLEFGSYNEQFF. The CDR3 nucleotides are TGTGCCAGCAGCTTAGAATTTGGCTCCTACAATGAGCAGTTCTTC.

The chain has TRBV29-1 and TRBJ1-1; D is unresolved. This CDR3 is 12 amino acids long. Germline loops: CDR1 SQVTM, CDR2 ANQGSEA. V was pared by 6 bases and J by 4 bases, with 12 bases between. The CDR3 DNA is TGCAGCGTGACATTTTTAGGCACTGAAGCTTTCTTT. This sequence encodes CSVTFLGTEAFF.

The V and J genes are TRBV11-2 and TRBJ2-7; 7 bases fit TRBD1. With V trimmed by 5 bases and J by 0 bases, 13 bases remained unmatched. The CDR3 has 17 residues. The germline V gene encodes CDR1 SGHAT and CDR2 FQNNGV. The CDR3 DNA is TGTGCCAGCAGCACCCGATCGGACAGGTTGAGCTCCTACGAGCAGTACTTC. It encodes CASSTRSDRLSSYEQYF.

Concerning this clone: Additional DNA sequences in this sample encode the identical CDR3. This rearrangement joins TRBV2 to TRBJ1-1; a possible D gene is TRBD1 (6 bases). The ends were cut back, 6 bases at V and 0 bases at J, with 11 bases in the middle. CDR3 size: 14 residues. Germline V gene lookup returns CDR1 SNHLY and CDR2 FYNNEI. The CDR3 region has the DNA TGTGCCAGCAGAAGGACAGAGTTGAACACTGAAGCTTTCTTT. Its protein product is CASRRTELNTEAFF.

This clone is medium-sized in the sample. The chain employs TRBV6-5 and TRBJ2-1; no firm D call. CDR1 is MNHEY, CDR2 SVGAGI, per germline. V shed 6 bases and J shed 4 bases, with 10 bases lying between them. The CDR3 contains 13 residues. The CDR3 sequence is CASSRREYNEQFF. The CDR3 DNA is TGTGCCAGCAGCCGGCGAGAGTACAATGAGCAGTTCTTC.

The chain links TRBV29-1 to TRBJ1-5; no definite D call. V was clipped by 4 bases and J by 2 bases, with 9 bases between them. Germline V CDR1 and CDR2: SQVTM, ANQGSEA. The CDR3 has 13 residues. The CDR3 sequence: CSVALSGNQPQHF. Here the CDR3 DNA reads TGCAGCGTTGCTTTGTCTGGCAATCAGCCCCAGCATTTT.

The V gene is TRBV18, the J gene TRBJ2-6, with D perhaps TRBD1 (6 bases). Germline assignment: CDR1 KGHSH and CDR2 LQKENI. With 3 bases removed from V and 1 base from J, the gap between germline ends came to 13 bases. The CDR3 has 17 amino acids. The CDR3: CASSPSRTVSGANVLTF. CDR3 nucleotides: TGTGCCAGCTCACCCAGCAGGACAGTTTCTGGGGCCAACGTCCTGACTTTC.

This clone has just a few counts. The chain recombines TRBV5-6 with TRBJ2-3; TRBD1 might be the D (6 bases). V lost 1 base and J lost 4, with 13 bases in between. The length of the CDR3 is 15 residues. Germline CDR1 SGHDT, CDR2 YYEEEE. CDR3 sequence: CASSLRGRRPDTQYF. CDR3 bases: TGTGCCAGCAGCTTGAGGGGGAGAAGGCCAGATACGCAGTATTTT.

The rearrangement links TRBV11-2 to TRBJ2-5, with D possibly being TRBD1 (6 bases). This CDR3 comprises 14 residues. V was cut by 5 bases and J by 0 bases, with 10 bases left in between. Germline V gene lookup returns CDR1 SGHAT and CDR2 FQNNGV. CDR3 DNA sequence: TGTGCCAGCAGCAGGGGGACCAACCAAGAGACCCAGTACTTC. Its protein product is CASSRGTNQETQYF.

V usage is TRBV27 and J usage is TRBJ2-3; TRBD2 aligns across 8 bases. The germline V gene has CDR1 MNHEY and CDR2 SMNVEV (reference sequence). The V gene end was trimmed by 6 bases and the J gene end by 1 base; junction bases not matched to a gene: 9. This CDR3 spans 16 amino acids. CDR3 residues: CASSLGAGRGTDTQYF. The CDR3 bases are TGTGCCAGCAGCCTAGGAGCCGGGAGGGGCACAGATACGCAGTATTTT.

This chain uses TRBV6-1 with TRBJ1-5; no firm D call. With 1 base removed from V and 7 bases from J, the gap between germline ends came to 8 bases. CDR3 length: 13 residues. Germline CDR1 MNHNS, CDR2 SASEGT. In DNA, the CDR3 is TGTGCCAGCAGTGAAGGGAGAAGGCAGCCCCAGCATTTT. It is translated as CASSEGRRQPQHF.

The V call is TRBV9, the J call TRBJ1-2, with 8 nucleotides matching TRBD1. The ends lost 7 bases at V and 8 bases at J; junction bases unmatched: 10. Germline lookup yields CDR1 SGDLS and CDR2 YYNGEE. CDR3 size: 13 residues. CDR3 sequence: CASRRQGRYGYTF. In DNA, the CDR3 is TGTGCCAGCCGCCGACAGGGGAGGTACGGCTACACCTTC.

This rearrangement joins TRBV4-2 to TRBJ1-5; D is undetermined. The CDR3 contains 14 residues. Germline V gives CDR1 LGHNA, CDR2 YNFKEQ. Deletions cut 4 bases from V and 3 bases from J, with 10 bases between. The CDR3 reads CASSPRPYNQPQHF. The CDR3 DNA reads TGTGCCAGCAGCCCCCGACCCTACAATCAGCCCCAGCATTTT.

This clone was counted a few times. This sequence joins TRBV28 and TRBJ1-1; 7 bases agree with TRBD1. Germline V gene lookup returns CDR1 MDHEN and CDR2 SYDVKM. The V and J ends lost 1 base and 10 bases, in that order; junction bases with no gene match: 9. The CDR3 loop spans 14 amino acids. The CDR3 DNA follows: TGTGCCAGCAGTTTATCTGTGGCAGGGGGACGAGCTTTCTTT. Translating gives CASSLSVAGGRAFF.

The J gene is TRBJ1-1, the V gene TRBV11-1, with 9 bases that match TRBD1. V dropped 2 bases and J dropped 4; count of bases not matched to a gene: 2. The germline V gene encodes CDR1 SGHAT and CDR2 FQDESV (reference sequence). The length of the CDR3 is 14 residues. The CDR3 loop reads CASSLRQGGTEAFF. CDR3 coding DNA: TGTGCCAGCAGCTTACGACAGGGGGGCACTGAAGCTTTCTTT. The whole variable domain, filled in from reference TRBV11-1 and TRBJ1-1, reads EAEVAQSPRYKITEKSQAVAFWCDPISGHATLYWYRQILGQGPELLVQFQDESVVDDSQLPKDRFSAERLKGVDSTLKIQPAELGDSAMYLCASSLRQGGTEAFFGQGTRLTVV.